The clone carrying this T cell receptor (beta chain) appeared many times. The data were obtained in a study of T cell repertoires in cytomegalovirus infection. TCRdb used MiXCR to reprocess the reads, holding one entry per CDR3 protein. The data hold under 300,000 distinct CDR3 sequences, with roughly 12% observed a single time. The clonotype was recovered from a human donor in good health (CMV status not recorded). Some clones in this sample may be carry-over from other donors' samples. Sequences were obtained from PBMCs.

The CDR3 is CASSLGTETNYGYTF. In DNA, the CDR3 is TGTGCCAGCAGCTTAGGCACGGAAACTAACTATGGCTACACCTTC. The rearrangement links TRBV7-9 to TRBJ1-2, with D unclear. This CDR3 spans 15 amino acids. Trimming removed 1 base at V and 0 bases at J, with 9 bases between. Germline V CDR1 and CDR2: SEHNR, FQNEAQ (reference sequence).